This TCR beta chain stems from a study of cytomegalovirus exposure and HLA in healthy donors. Amplification used 60 Vbeta primers and 13 Jbeta primers. The table came from immunoSEQ multiplex PCR; TCRdb's copy has only in-frame clones and leaves some out. The sample holds about 210,000 clones, over 75% seen once. Germline CDR1 reads MNHNY; CDR2 reads SVGAGI (reference sequence). The CDR3 totals 12 residues. The V end lost 6 bases, the J end lost 6 bases, and 12 bases lay between the germline ends. The sequence was collected from a male donor in good health and CMV-seronegative. The gene calls are TRBV6-6 and TRBJ2-7, with unresolved D. Sequenced: PBMCs. CDR3: CASRGGSFEQYF. The CDR3, as DNA: TGTGCCAGCAGAGGCGGTTCTTTCGAGCAGTACTTC.